This T cell receptor (beta chain) was sequenced in a study of blood T cell repertoires in COVID-19 (dated by TCRdb to 2018 to 2020). For context, the study as a whole: Samples from collaborators originated in the United States, Italy and Spain and spanned both the acute and convalescent phases of COVID-19. The dataset comprised deeply sampled blood TCRbeta repertoires from subjects exposed to, actively infected with, or recovered from COVID-19. The material from the prospective study consisted of cDNA or gDNA derived from T cells, B-cell-depleted T cells, or PBMCs. The repertoires were made available in a free public database intended to serve as a resource for research on the immune response to SARS-CoV-2. Where HLA class I and class II types were available, the types were taken from metadata supplied by the sample provider, not from assay-based typing. The sample metadata nearly always contained a de-identified subject ID, COVID-19 status, age in years and sex. The samples were drawn from two sources: the first 160 participants of the ongoing ImmuneRACE study, and 950 to 1,500 subjects contributed by 6 global collaborators.

The paper's findings and limits, for the study overall: Clinical and demographic metadata were provided uncurated, with the amount varying by source and participant.

In Seattle, one collaborating source enrolled patients while the infection was active and tracked those patients longitudinally over the course of disease. Each collaborating institution followed its own protocols to collect whole blood in K2EDTA tubes. For TCRbeta analysis, collaborators shipped samples in one of three forms: frozen whole blood, isolated PBMCs, or DNA extracted from either of those sample types. With regard to this clone: The target of this receptor is not known. No qualities accompany the bases; no much larger clone lies one base away.

The immunoSEQ Assay, a bias-controlled multiplex PCR, was used to amplify TCRbeta CDR3 regions from genomic DNA. Concerning the study's data processing: The number of nucleated cells in each sample was estimated from the amplification of reference gene primers within the assay. To quantify the absolute abundance of each unique TCRbeta CDR3 rearrangement, sequence reads were collapsed and filtered. Productive Simpson clonality was computed per sample as the square root of Simpson's diversity index over productive rearrangements. The source is immuneACCESS, and TCRdb retained only in-frame sequences with V and J called. Part of the clones is not carried over; for the studies checked, unresolved V genes explain less than half of this, and the remainder is unexplained. That table gives V, J and clone size, and the DNA gave D and trimming. The sample table contains 300,000 to 400,000 clones; only one count was recorded for 87% of them. The top ten clones comprise under 3% of the sample.

CDR1 is given as LNHDA and CDR2 as SQIVND, both from the germline V gene (reference sequence). Including the terminal cysteine and phenylalanine, the CDR3 comprises 17 residues. The sequence is cut down to CDR3 DNA, 51 bases in frame from base 1. Relative to germline, V is missing 5 bases and J is missing 0 bases, with 10 bases of the junction outside any gene match. Sequenced material: peripheral blood. The receptor was isolated from a woman in her sixties with COVID-19, enrolled during active disease. The sequence joins TRBV19 to TRBJ1-1, with TRBD1 matching 9 junction bases. The DNA sequence is TGTGCCAGTAGTCTCATACAGGGGGCGGGGGTGAACACTGAAGCTTTCTTT. This codes for CASSLIQGAGVNTEAFF.